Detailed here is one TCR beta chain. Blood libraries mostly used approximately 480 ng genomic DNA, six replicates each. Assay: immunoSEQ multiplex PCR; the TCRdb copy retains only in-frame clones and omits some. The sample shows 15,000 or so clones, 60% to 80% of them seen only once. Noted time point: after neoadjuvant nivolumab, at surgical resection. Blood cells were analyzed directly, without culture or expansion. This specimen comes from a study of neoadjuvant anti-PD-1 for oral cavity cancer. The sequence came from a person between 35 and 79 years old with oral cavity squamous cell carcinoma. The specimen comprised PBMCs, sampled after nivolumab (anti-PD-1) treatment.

The CDR3 is CASSETRAIYF. The DNA of the CDR3 is TGTGCCAGCAGCGAGACACGAGCCATATATTTT. This chain connects TRBV2 to TRBJ1-3; D gene unclear. The CDR3 runs to 11 residues. Germline V gene sequence: CDR1 SNHLY, CDR2 FYNNEI. The germline V and J ends were trimmed by 6 bases and 11 bases, with 11 bases remaining between them.